This T cell receptor beta chain was sequenced for a study of blood T cell repertoires in COVID-19. Trimming cost V 0 bases and J 4 bases, with 14 bases left between them. There are 15 residues in the CDR3. Germline values: CDR1 SGDLS, CDR2 YYNGEE. The study recruited people aged about 18 to 89 years across roughly 25 US areas. Sequenced by immunoSEQ multiplex PCR; TCRdb stores in-frame clones only, minus some. In the table there are 250,000 or so clones, approximately 90% of which are singletons. This TCR was sampled from a man aged 35 to 55 who had recovered from COVID-19. Input material: PBMCs or T cells enriched from blood (not recorded which). This chain joins TRBV9 and TRBJ2-7; D might be TRBD1 (7 bases). CDR3 sequence: CASSVEGGGAYEQYF. The CDR3 coding sequence is TGTGCCAGCAGCGTAGAAGGAGGGGGCGCGTACGAGCAGTACTTC.